These 29 T cell receptor beta chains were all obtained from the same sample, sequenced in a study of blood T cell repertoires in COVID-19 (dated by TCRdb to about 2020). The library was obtained by the immunoSEQ multiplex PCR assay. Entries here come from immuneACCESS through TCRdb and include only in-frame sequences with V and J called. Some clones fail to appear in such tables; in the studies checked, an unresolved V gene covers under half of the shortfall, and the cause of the remainder is unknown. This sample holds fewer than 250,000 clones; 82% were observed only once. The ten largest clones add up to around 5% of the sample. Source material: peripheral blood. These TCRs come from a woman in her 70s with acute or convalescent COVID-19.

The chain employs TRBV9 and TRBJ1-1, with D perhaps TRBD1 (5 bases). V was clipped by 0 bases and J by 4 bases, with 7 bases between them. Germline V gene data show CDR1 as SGDLS and CDR2 as YYNGEE. The CDR3 spans 13 residues. This CDR3 reads CASSVDRLTEAFF. The CDR3 nucleotides read TGTGCCAGCAGCGTAGACAGGCTCACTGAAGCTTTCTTT.

The chain recombines TRBV24-1 with TRBJ2-5, with 7 bases matching TRBD1. CDR1 is KGHDR and CDR2 is SFDVKD in the germline V gene. The CDR3 covers 14 residues. J gave up 1 base and V 7 bases, and 5 bases lay outside the gene matches. The CDR3 region has the DNA TGTGCCACCAGCGTTGGGACAGTCCAAGAGACCCAGTACTTC. Protein sequence: CATSVGTVQETQYF.

The chain has TRBV10-2 and TRBJ1-5, with 8 bases identical to TRBD1. J gave up 7 bases and V 5 bases, and 7 bases lay outside the gene matches. In germline, CDR1 is WSHSY, CDR2 SAAADI. The CDR3 is made up of 14 amino acids. The CDR3 reads CASSTDRGGQPQHF. CDR3 DNA: TGCGCCAGCAGTACCGACAGGGGTGGACAGCCCCAGCATTTT.

The chain is built from TRBV28 and TRBJ2-5, with D perhaps TRBD1 (6 bases). Trimming took 8 bases from V and 2 from J, leaving 6 bases between them. CDR1 and CDR2 from the germline V gene are MDHEN and SYDVKM. CDR3 length: 11 amino acids. The CDR3 is CASGQQETQYF. The CDR3 DNA follows: TGTGCCAGCGGACAGCAAGAGACCCAGTACTTC.

The chain combines TRBV5-1 with TRBJ1-1; D ambiguous. The germline CDR1 and CDR2 sequences are SGHRS and YFSETQ. The CDR3 is 17 amino acids. Trimming shortened V by 0 bases and J by 0 bases, and 15 bases separated the two germline ends. As DNA, the CDR3 is TGCGCCAGCAGCTTGGTCCCTGGGCCACTGATGAACACTGAAGCTTTCTTT. The encoded protein is CASSLVPGPLMNTEAFF.

The chain is built from TRBV9 and TRBJ2-3; D possibly corresponds to TRBD1 (6 bases). The CDR3 sequence is 16 residues long. Trimming removed 0 bases from V and 1 base from J, with 12 bases in between. Germline V CDR1 and CDR2: SGDLS, YYNGEE. In DNA form, the CDR3 reads TGTGCCAGCAGCGTAGAACAGGGCGCCCGCACAGATACGCAGTATTTT. Its protein is CASSVEQGARTDTQYF.

In this sample, this clone turned up a few times. The chain joins TRBV4-2 to TRBJ1-4; the match to TRBD1 covers 7 bases. There are 14 residues in the CDR3. Per the germline V gene, CDR1 is LGHNA and CDR2 is YNFKEQ. The junction had 4 bases not matched to a gene; V was cut back by 1 base and J by 8 bases. CDR3 sequence reads: CASSQARGNEKLFF. CDR3 sequence (DNA): TGTGCCAGCAGCCAAGCCAGGGGGAACGAAAAACTGTTTTTT.

This clone has only a few counts. The V and J genes are TRBV6-4 and TRBJ2-1; D is perhaps TRBD1 (5 bases). Trimming took off 4 bases at V and 2 bases at J, with 12 bases between the two ends. CDR1 and CDR2 (germline): MRHNA, SNTAGT. This CDR3 is 15 amino acids long. This CDR3 is CASSARAEPYNEQFF. The CDR3, as DNA: TGTGCCAGCAGTGCCAGGGCCGAGCCCTACAATGAGCAGTTCTTC.

DNA for the CDR3: TGTGCCAGTGGGTTACCGGGGGGCTTAGTTGAAGCTTTCTTT. As protein: CASGLPGGLVEAFF. The rearrangement uses TRBV7-9 and TRBJ1-1; D possibly corresponds to TRBD1 (6 bases). Trimming took off 9 bases at V and 7 bases at J, with 21 bases between the two ends. CDR1 is SEHNR, CDR2 FQNEAQ, per germline (reference sequence). CDR3 size: 14 residues.

The count of this clone is one. The chain links TRBV11-3 to TRBJ2-4; 8 bases fit TRBD2. Germline V CDR1 and CDR2: SGHNT, YENEEA. The length of the CDR3 is 15 residues. J lost 1 base, V lost 1 base, and 0 bases had no gene match. The CDR3 region is CASSLGGGAKNIQYF. CDR3 DNA: TGTGCCAGCAGCTTAGGCGGGGGGGCCAAAAACATTCAGTACTTC.

This clone was counted at least ten times. The genes are TRBV5-4 and TRBJ1-2, with 7 bases that match TRBD1. The CDR3 is made up of 15 amino acids. Germline V gene lookup returns CDR1 SGHNT and CDR2 YYREEE (reference sequence). Trimming removed 3 bases from V and 10 bases from J; junction bases left unmatched: 15. The CDR3 coding sequence is TGTGCCAGCAGCTCGAAAGGGGGCGCATGGTTTGACTACACCTTC. It is translated as CASSSKGGAWFDYTF.

CDR3 coding DNA: TGTGCCAGCGAGCGAGACTACCTTTCCTACGAGCAGTACTTC. This gives the protein CASERDYLSYEQYF. The genes are TRBV6-5 and TRBJ2-7; a weak D match, TRBD2 (5 bases). The germline V and J ends were trimmed by 8 bases and 1 base, with 15 bases remaining between them. Per the germline V gene, CDR1 is MNHEY and CDR2 is SVGAGI. This CDR3 is built from 14 residues.

The chain carries TRBV6-5 and TRBJ1-2, with 7 bases that match TRBD1. CDR1 is MNHEY, CDR2 SVGAGI, per germline. Trimming at V came to 2 bases and at J to 6 bases, leaving 3 bases not matched to a gene. This CDR3 spans 13 amino acids. CDR3 loop: CASSYRGLDGYTF. CDR3 nucleotide sequence: TGTGCCAGCAGTTACAGGGGGCTAGATGGCTACACCTTC.

J is TRBJ1-1 and V is TRBV29-1; a weak D match, TRBD1 (5 bases). This CDR3 contains 12 residues. Germline V gene lookup returns CDR1 SQVTM and CDR2 ANQGSEA. Trimming took 1 base from V and 5 from J, leaving 8 bases between them. In DNA form, the CDR3 reads TGCAGCGTTGAAGGGGCAGGGACTGAAGCTTTCTTT. Its translation is CSVEGAGTEAFF. Combining the CDR3 with reference TRBV29-1 and TRBJ1-1 gives the whole variable domain SAVISQKPSRDICQRGTSLTIQCQVDSQVTMMFWYRQQPGQSLTLIATANQGSEATYESGFVIDKFPISRPNLTFSTLTVSNMSPEDSSIYLCSVEGAGTEAFFGQGTRLTVV.

V usage is TRBV13 and J usage is TRBJ2-2; the match to TRBD2 covers 12 bases. With 5 bases clipped from V and 1 base from J, the junction kept 2 bases outside the gene matches. Looked up from germline, CDR1 is PRHDT and CDR2 is FYEKMQ (reference sequence). CDR3 length: 16 amino acids. The CDR3 sequence is CASSTGLAGNTGELFF. The CDR3, as DNA: TGTGCCAGCAGCACGGGACTAGCGGGGAACACCGGGGAGCTGTTTTTT.

This sequence joins TRBV6-1 and TRBJ2-5; D is unclear. CDR1 MNHNS and CDR2 SASEGT come from the germline V gene. V lost 1 base and J lost 0, with 12 bases in between. The CDR3 has 16 residues. The CDR3 region has the DNA TGTGCCAGCAGTGAAGACTGGGCCGCTTACCAAGAGACCCAGTACTTC. It specifies CASSEDWAAYQETQYF.

The chain employs TRBV18 and TRBJ1-2, with D possibly TRBD1 on 6 matching bases. Trimming cost V 3 bases and J 6 bases, with 14 bases left between them. CDR1 and CDR2 (germline): KGHSH, LQKENI. The CDR3 spans 14 residues. The CDR3 DNA is TGTGCCAGCTCACCCGCCAGGGGATTTGATGGCTACACCTTC. Translated: CASSPARGFDGYTF.

This clone was counted a few times. V and J are TRBV5-1 and TRBJ1-6; D is uncertain. The CDR3 covers 16 residues. Germline V lookup: CDR1 SGHRS, CDR2 YFSETQ. V lost 0 bases to trimming and J lost 4 bases, with 11 bases between them. DNA of the CDR3: TGCGCCAGCAGCTTGGAATCCCGCGGGTATAATTCACCCCTCCACTTT. Its protein product is CASSLESRGYNSPLHF.

This clone is a singleton in its sample. The chain recombines TRBV5-6 with TRBJ1-5, with a tentative D call TRBD1 (5 bases). Germline V lookup: CDR1 SGHDT, CDR2 YYEEEE. The CDR3 consists of 16 residues. The ends were cut back, 0 bases at V and 6 bases at J, with 16 bases in the middle. The CDR3 loop reads CASSLGQNIASQPQHF. DNA for the CDR3: TGTGCCAGCAGCTTGGGACAGAATATAGCAAGTCAGCCCCAGCATTTT.

The gene calls are TRBV19 and TRBJ2-2, with 9 bases that match TRBD1. The germline V gene encodes CDR1 LNHDA and CDR2 SQIVND (reference sequence). Germline trimming cut 5 bases from V and 4 bases from J; bases unmatched to any gene: 5. The CDR3 consists of 15 residues. In DNA form, the CDR3 reads TGTGCCAGTAGTGCCGGGACAGGGATCACCGGGGAGCTGTTTTTT. Translated, it gives CASSAGTGITGELFF.

This rearrangement joins TRBV29-1 to TRBJ2-5; maybe TRBD1 (6 bases). CDR3 length: 14 residues. V was cut by 2 bases and J by 2 bases, with 12 bases left in between. CDR1 is SQVTM, CDR2 ANQGSEA, per germline. CDR3 in amino acids: CSVEHTGLQETQYF. The CDR3 nucleotides read TGCAGCGTTGAACACACAGGGTTACAAGAGACCCAGTACTTC.

J is TRBJ2-2 and V is TRBV5-1, with 8 bases matching TRBD1. The CDR3 is 14 amino acids. V shed 2 bases and J 3 bases; nucleotides not matched to a gene: 0. CDR1 is SGHRS, CDR2 YFSETQ, per germline. As DNA, the CDR3 is TGCGCCAGCAGCTTACAGGGGGACACCGGGGAGCTGTTTTTT. Its translation is CASSLQGDTGELFF.

V gene TRBV7-2 combines with J gene TRBJ1-3; D gene ambiguous. This CDR3 has 14 amino acids. CDR1 is SGHTA, CDR2 FQGNSA, per germline. The germline V and J ends were trimmed by 3 bases and 0 bases, with 6 bases remaining between them. The CDR3 here is CASSFLSSGNTIYF. The CDR3 DNA sequence: TGTGCCAGCAGCTTCCTGAGCTCTGGAAACACCATATATTTT. Full variable domain (outside the CDR3, taken from reference TRBV7-2 and TRBJ1-3): GAGVSQSPSNKVTEKGKDVELRCDPISGHTALYWYRQSLGQGLEFLIYFQGNSAPDKSGLPSDRFSAERTGGSVSTLTIQRTQQEDSAVYLCASSFLSSGNTIYFGEGSWLTVV.

The chain couples TRBV18 to TRBJ1-4; TRBD1 aligns across 9 bases. With V trimmed by 4 bases and J by 7 bases, 7 bases remained unmatched. Per germline, CDR1 KGHSH and CDR2 LQKENI. CDR3 size: 15 residues. The CDR3 bases are TGTGCCAGCTCACGGGACAGGGCACCGGGTGAAAAACTGTTTTTT. The encoded protein is CASSRDRAPGEKLFF.

This chain joins TRBV9 and TRBJ1-6; 11 bases map to TRBD1. The V and J ends lost 0 bases and 8 bases, in that order; junction bases with no gene match: 1. The CDR3 runs to 15 residues. CDR1 is SGDLS and CDR2 is YYNGEE in the germline V gene. CDR3: CASSVGGQGDSPLHF. Written as DNA, the CDR3 is TGTGCCAGCAGCGTAGGGGGACAGGGGGATTCACCCCTCCACTTT. Supplemented by reference TRBV9 and TRBJ1-6, the full variable domain reads DSGVTQTPKHLITATGQRVTLRCSPRSGDLSVYWYQQSLDQGLQFLIQYYNGEERAKGNILERFSAQQFPDLHSELNLSSLELGDSALYFCASSVGGQGDSPLHFGNGTRLTVT.

This clone showed up just once. The V gene is TRBV5-4, the J gene TRBJ2-3; tentatively, D is TRBD1 (6 bases). Trimming cost V 0 bases and J 5 bases, with 7 bases left between them. Germline-derived CDR1 and CDR2 are SGHNT and YYREEE (reference sequence). There are 13 residues in the CDR3. The DNA of the CDR3 is TGTGCCAGCAGCTTGGCAGGGGTAGATACGCAGTATTTT. Its translation: CASSLAGVDTQYF.

The genes are TRBV19 and TRBJ2-7; 7 bases line up with TRBD1. After removal of 8 bases from V and 5 bases from J, the junction contained 12 bases not matched to a gene. The CDR3 runs 14 residues. Looked up from germline, CDR1 is LNHDA and CDR2 is SQIVND (reference sequence). This CDR3 reads CASAPRKGANEQYF. CDR3 bases: TGTGCCAGTGCGCCGCGGAAGGGGGCCAACGAGCAGTACTTC.

The chain employs TRBV5-1 and TRBJ1-2; no reliable D call. V was pared by 5 bases and J by 3 bases, with 11 bases between. The CDR3 totals 13 residues. CDR1 is SGHRS, CDR2 YFSETQ, per germline. The CDR3 is CASRAEVDYGYTF. As DNA, the CDR3 is TGCGCCAGCAGGGCAGAAGTGGACTATGGCTACACCTTC.

The V and J genes are TRBV4-1 and TRBJ2-2, with D possibly being TRBD2 (6 bases). CDR1 and CDR2 from the germline V gene are MGHRA and YSYEKL. Trimming stripped 0 bases from V and 2 bases from J, with 10 bases between. The CDR3 extends over 16 amino acids. In DNA, the CDR3 is TGCGCCAGCAGCCAAGAGGTAGCGGACAACACCGGGGAGCTGTTTTTT. It is translated as CASSQEVADNTGELFF.